This T cell receptor beta chain is from a study of blood T cell repertoires in COVID-19 (dated by TCRdb to the early 2020s). Notes on the research overall: Collaborator samples came from the United States, Italy and Spain and covered acute and convalescent phases of COVID-19. The prospective study material was composed of cDNA or gDNA derived from T cells, B-cell-depleted T cells, or PBMCs. Subjects who had been exposed to COVID-19, were actively infected with it, or had recovered from it provided the deeply sampled blood TCRbeta repertoires that made up the dataset. The repertoires were released in a freely available public database intended as a resource for research on the immune response to SARS-CoV-2. The samples were drawn from two sources: the first 160 participants of the ongoing ImmuneRACE study, and 1,254 subjects contributed by 6 global collaborators. The sample metadata nearly always contained a de-identified subject ID, COVID-19 status, age in years and sex. HLA class I and class II types, where available, came from metadata supplied by the sample provider rather than from assay-based typing.

Note on this clone: Its antigen is currently not known. There are no base qualities to consult, and no much larger clone falls within one base.

TCRbeta CDR3 regions were amplified from genomic DNA using the immunoSEQ Assay, a bias-controlled multiplex PCR. The published analysis was carried out like this. Nucleated cell counts per sample were estimated from amplification of reference gene primers within the assay. To quantify the absolute abundance of each unique TCRbeta CDR3 rearrangement, sequence reads were collapsed and filtered. For each sample, productive Simpson clonality was calculated as the square root of Simpson's diversity index over productive rearrangements. The table was pulled from immuneACCESS by TCRdb, which kept in-frame rearrangements only. Such tables lose some clones; where checked, under half of the loss comes from unresolved V genes, and the rest has no known cause. V and J calls and clone size are as listed in that table; D and trimming were resolved from the DNA. In all, the sample holds around 83,000 clones, and around 86% of those were seen once. About 7.8% of the sample is in the top ten clones.

The investigation overall reported the following: Clinical and demographic metadata were provided uncurated, with the amount varying by source and participant.

Collaborating institutions collected whole blood in K2EDTA tubes following their own protocols. For TCRbeta analysis, collaborators shipped samples in one of three forms: frozen whole blood, isolated PBMCs, or DNA extracted from either of those sample types. V loses 6 bases at its end and J loses 2 bases; junction bases beyond the gene matches: 6. The germline V gene provides CDR1 MNHEY and CDR2 SVGAGI. The CDR3 goes from the cysteine to the phenylalanine over 15 residues. The retained sequence is limited to the CDR3, 45 bases, with the frame set at the first base. The V and J segments used are TRBV6-5 and TRBJ2-2; 7 bases in the middle match TRBD2. The receptor was isolated from an elderly man with active or convalescent COVID-19. The sequencing input was peripheral blood. The DNA sequence follows: TGTGCCAGCAGCGGCGGGGGAATCAACACCGGGGAGCTGTTTTTT. This encodes CASSGGGINTGELFF.